These 20 T cell receptor beta chains came from one sample sequenced in a study of cytomegalovirus exposure and HLA in healthy donors. Researchers ran the PCR with 60 Vbeta and 13 Jbeta primers. The protocol was immunoSEQ multiplex PCR, while the TCRdb copy is restricted to in-frame clones and leaves out a portion. The data hold about 130,000 clones, with approximately 75% observed a single time. The sample comprised PBMCs. These receptors were taken from a man over 45 in good health and CMV-seropositive.

The chain joins TRBV5-1 to TRBJ2-1, with D perhaps TRBD1 (6 bases). With 4 bases removed from V and 7 bases from J, the gap between germline ends came to 15 bases. Germline V lookup: CDR1 SGHRS, CDR2 YFSETQ. The CDR3 runs 14 residues. The CDR3 spells CASSGDTGSNEQFF. CDR3 sequence (DNA): TGCGCCAGCAGCGGGGACACCGGATCGAATGAGCAGTTCTTC.

The V gene is TRBV4-1, the J gene TRBJ1-2; possible D gene TRBD1, 6 bases. V shed 0 bases and J shed 1 base, with 12 bases lying between them. The CDR3 is 16 amino acids. CDR1 is MGHRA, CDR2 YSYEKL, per germline. CDR3 in DNA: TGCGCCAGCAGCCAAGATCAAACAGGGATTAACTATGGCTACACCTTC. Translation: CASSQDQTGINYGYTF.

The CDR3 is CASSSTLGGVGSPLHF. CDR3 DNA sequence: TGTGCCAGCAGTTCTACTCTAGGGGGCGTAGGGTCACCCCTCCACTTT. The genes are TRBV28 and TRBJ1-6; 7 bases line up with TRBD1. This CDR3 region has 16 residues. V trimming: 4 bases; J trimming: 10 bases; junction bases outside the gene matches: 13. The germline V gene has CDR1 MDHEN and CDR2 SYDVKM.

This chain links TRBV6-6 with TRBJ2-4, with D possibly TRBD2 on 5 matching bases. With 6 bases removed from V and 0 bases from J, the gap between germline ends came to 15 bases. The CDR3 is 16 amino acids. Per the germline V gene, CDR1 is MNHNY and CDR2 is SVGAGI (reference sequence). CDR3 bases: TGTGCCAGCAGCACCCGACTAACGCTAGCCAAAAACATTCAGTACTTC. This translates into CASSTRLTLAKNIQYF.

The V call is TRBV9, the J call TRBJ2-5, with a weak D call TRBD2 (5 bases). V lost 0 bases, J lost 2 bases, and 8 bases lay in between. The V gene's germline CDR1 is SGDLS and CDR2 YYNGEE. This CDR3 is built from 14 residues. CDR3 sequence: CASSVGGGQETQYF. CDR3 nucleotide sequence: TGTGCCAGCAGCGTAGGAGGCGGGCAAGAGACCCAGTACTTC.

This clone turned up a few times. V usage is TRBV10-3 and J usage is TRBJ2-7, with 8 bases aligning to TRBD2. Germline V lookup: CDR1 ENHRY, CDR2 SYGVKD. CDR3 size: 13 residues. With V trimmed by 10 bases and J by 7 bases, 12 bases remained unmatched. The CDR3 here is CATGGDTDREQYF. Written as DNA, the CDR3 is TGTGCCACCGGGGGGGACACCGATCGAGAGCAGTACTTC.

The genes are TRBV18 and TRBJ1-5; 7 bases are shared with TRBD1. The CDR3 covers 15 residues. V lost 5 bases, J lost 4 bases, and 8 bases stayed unmatched. Germline V gene data show CDR1 as KGHSH and CDR2 as LQKENI. In DNA form, the CDR3 reads TGTGCCAGCTCATATTTGGGGACAGATAATCAGCCCCAGCATTTT. This gives the protein CASSYLGTDNQPQHF.

This sequence joins TRBV4-3 and TRBJ2-7; TRBD2 aligns across 9 bases. The CDR3 has 15 amino acids. CDR1 is LGHNA, CDR2 YSLEER, per germline. Unmatched junction bases numbered 3, after V lost 1 base and J lost 2 bases. The CDR3 DNA reads TGCGCCAGCAGCCAAGCGGCTAGCGGGGCCTACGAGCAGTACTTC. Translated: CASSQAASGAYEQYF.

The CDR3 nucleotides are TGTGCCAGCTGTAAAAGGGGTCAGCCCCAGCATTTT. Residues: CASCKRGQPQHF. The chain couples TRBV21-1 to TRBJ1-5; TRBD1, as called in the table, went unchecked against the DNA. TRBV21-1 is deemed a pseudogene. CDR3 length: 12 residues.

The V and J genes are TRBV14 and TRBJ2-2; 8 positions match TRBD2. The germline V gene encodes CDR1 SGHDN and CDR2 FVKESK. The CDR3 spans 17 residues. V gave up 1 base and J gave up 4 bases; unmatched junction bases: 8. The CDR3 here is CASSQGTQREITGELFF. In DNA, the CDR3 is TGTGCCAGCAGCCAAGGGACCCAGCGGGAGATCACCGGGGAGCTGTTTTTT.

The rearrangement links TRBV6-5 to TRBJ1-4, with a weak D call TRBD1 (5 bases). From germline, CDR1 is MNHEY and CDR2 SVGAGI. The CDR3 runs 13 residues. Trimming stripped 8 bases from V and 7 bases from J, with 14 bases between. CDR3 region: CASGAGVREKLFF. In nucleotides, the CDR3 is TGTGCCAGCGGGGCGGGGGTACGTGAAAAACTGTTTTTT.

On this clone: Other nucleotide sequences in the sample specify the same CDR3. This rearrangement joins TRBV2 to TRBJ2-7; TRBD2 matches at 9 bases. This CDR3 contains 16 residues. Germline trimming cut 3 bases from V and 3 bases from J; bases unmatched to any gene: 9. From germline, CDR1 is SNHLY and CDR2 FYNNEI. CDR3 amino acids: CASSDLVAGAGYEQYF. CDR3 in DNA: TGTGCCAGCAGTGATCTCGTAGCGGGAGCGGGCTACGAGCAGTACTTC.

The rearrangement joins TRBV18 to TRBJ1-1, with D possibly matching TRBD1 (6 bases). CDR1 is KGHSH, CDR2 LQKENI, per germline. Deletions cut 2 bases from V and 4 bases from J, with 23 bases between. The CDR3 loop spans 18 amino acids. CDR3 bases: TGTGCCAGCTCACCATTTTCGGCGTCAGGGGTCGGGTCCACTGAAGCTTTCTTT. This codes for CASSPFSASGVGSTEAFF. Full variable domain (remainder filled in from reference TRBV18 and TRBJ1-1): NAGVMQNPRHLVRRRGQEARLRCSPMKGHSHVYWYRQLPEEGLKFMVYLQKENIIDESGMPKERFSAEFPKEGPSILRIQQVVRGDSAAYFCASSPFSASGVGSTEAFFGQGTRLTVV.

The rearrangement links TRBV7-2 to TRBJ1-2; 7 bases fit TRBD1. CDR1 is SGHTA, CDR2 FQGNSA, per germline. The CDR3 spans 14 residues. Trimming took 6 bases from V and 8 from J; bases not matched to a gene: 12. CDR3 in amino acids: CASSGTTGKGGYTF. In nucleotides, the CDR3 is TGTGCCAGCAGTGGGACGACAGGGAAGGGAGGCTACACCTTC.

The chain combines TRBV27 with TRBJ2-7; 9 bases match TRBD1. From germline, CDR1 is MNHEY and CDR2 SMNVEV (reference sequence). J was trimmed by 0 bases and V by 4 bases; bases with no gene match: 1. The CDR3 spans 14 residues. The CDR3 loop reads CASSWTGDSYEQYF. CDR3 DNA sequence: TGTGCCAGCAGTTGGACAGGGGACTCCTACGAGCAGTACTTC.

This chain joins TRBV27 and TRBJ1-1; D remains ambiguous. Germline V gene lookup returns CDR1 MNHEY and CDR2 SMNVEV (reference sequence). V was trimmed by 0 bases and J by 1 base, leaving 6 bases between them. The CDR3 consists of 14 residues. The chain's CDR3 is CASSLSPKNTEAFF. DNA for the CDR3: TGTGCCAGCAGTTTATCCCCTAAGAACACTGAAGCTTTCTTT.

The chain couples TRBV6-1 to TRBJ2-7; 9 bases line up with TRBD1. CDR3 length: 14 amino acids. Trimming at V came to 8 bases and at J to 1 base, leaving 6 bases not matched to a gene. Germline assignment: CDR1 MNHNS and CDR2 SASEGT. The CDR3 DNA reads as TGTGCCAGCCGAACAGGGGGCGGATCCTACGAGCAGTACTTC. As protein: CASRTGGGSYEQYF.

The V call is TRBV19, the J call TRBJ2-7; unclear D gene. CDR1 and CDR2 from the germline V gene are LNHDA and SQIVND (reference sequence). This CDR3 comprises 14 residues. The V end lost 4 bases, the J end lost 3 bases, and 13 bases lay between the germline ends. In DNA, the CDR3 is TGTGCCAGTAGTACAGAATATGCTATCTACGAGCAGTACTTC. It is translated as CASSTEYAIYEQYF.

The rearrangement uses TRBV5-1 and TRBJ2-1, with no clear D. V shed 3 bases and J shed 7 bases, with 11 bases lying between them. The CDR3 length is 13 residues. Germline loops: CDR1 SGHRS, CDR2 YFSETQ. CDR3 bases: TGCGCCAGCAGCTGGAGCTCTTATAATGAGCAGTTCTTC. Protein product: CASSWSSYNEQFF.

The chain links TRBV4-3 to TRBJ1-3, with 8 bases fitting TRBD2. The J call may be mistaken, given a closer DNA end match to TRBJ2-2. CDR3 length equals 16 residues. Germline V gene lookup returns CDR1 LGHNA and CDR2 YSLEER. The CDR3 DNA sequence: TGCGCCAGCAGCCAAAATAGCGGGATATACACCGGGGAGCTGTTTTTT. This gives the protein CASSQNSGIYTGELFF.